This T cell receptor beta chain derives from a study of blood T cell repertoires in COVID-19. The wider study: The United States, Italy and Spain provided the acute and convalescent COVID-19 samples. Sample material is recorded as cDNA or gDNA derived from T cells, B-cell-depleted T cells, or PBMCs.

V was trimmed by 6 bases and J by 1 base, leaving 6 bases between them. This CDR3 has 12 amino acids. In the authors' methods: Scientists estimated how many nucleated cells there were by amplifying reference gene primers. Measured with immunoSEQ multiplex PCR; TCRdb has only the in-frame clones, and not every one. The V and J calls and clone size are taken from that table; D and trimming were inferred from the DNA. The sample holds around 82,000 clones; around nine tenths are singletons and the top ten take 6.9%. The TCR comes from a human donor in a cohort sampled during active COVID-19. The V and J genes are TRBV12-3 or TRBV12-4 and TRBJ2-5; D gene unclear. The sample taken for sequencing was peripheral blood. The CDR3 loop reads CASSRSQETQYF. Written as DNA, the CDR3 is TGTGCCAGCAGCCGTTCCCAAGAGACCCAGTACTTC.